The entry that follows covers one T cell receptor beta chain sequence. This clone was seen a single time. Its antigen is still unknown. Nothing much larger sits one base from this clone, and base qualities are not available. This sample was included in a study of blood T cell repertoires in COVID-19 (TCRdb year 2020). In terms of the full investigation: Samples covering the acute and convalescent phases of COVID-19 were provided by collaborators in the United States, Italy and Spain. The prospective study material was composed of cDNA or gDNA derived from T cells, B-cell-depleted T cells, or PBMCs. Deeply sampled blood TCRbeta repertoires from subjects exposed to, actively infected with, or recovered from COVID-19 were included in the dataset. The repertoires were released in a freely available public database intended as a resource for research on the immune response to SARS-CoV-2. Samples were obtained from the ongoing ImmuneRACE study (first 160 participants) and from 950 to 1,500 subjects provided by 6 global collaborators. The sample metadata nearly always contained a de-identified subject ID, COVID-19 status, age in years and sex. Where available, HLA class I and class II types were taken from metadata supplied by the sample provider and were not determined by assay-based typing. Findings and caveats that apply to the study as a whole: Clinical and demographic metadata were provided uncurated, with the amount varying by source and participant.

CDR1 and CDR2, per the germline V gene, are SGHRS and YFSETQ. Unmatched junction bases come to 4, with V trimmed by 3 bases and J by 3 bases. The CDR3 measures 15 amino acids from cysteine to phenylalanine. Only the CDR3 portion is preserved as DNA: 45 bases, with reading frame beginning at the first base. TCRbeta CDR3 regions were amplified from genomic DNA by means of the immunoSEQ Assay, a bias-controlled multiplex PCR. In the source study's methods: Nucleated cell counts per sample were estimated from amplification of reference gene primers within the assay. To quantify the absolute abundance of each unique TCRbeta CDR3 rearrangement, sequence reads were collapsed and filtered. For each sample, productive Simpson clonality was calculated as the square root of Simpson's diversity index over productive rearrangements. The immuneACCESS repertoire file appears here via TCRdb, limited to in-frame rearrangements. These files lack a portion of the clones; in checked studies, under half of the deficit traces to unresolved V genes, and the cause of the others is not known. The V and J calls and clone size are taken from that table; D and trimming were inferred from the DNA. This sample comprises more than 55,000 clones, around 80% of them detected only once. The top ten clones comprise around 32% of the sample.

Each collaborating institution followed its own protocols to collect whole blood in K2EDTA tubes. For TCRbeta analysis, collaborator samples were shipped as frozen whole blood, as isolated PBMCs, or as DNA extracted from either sample type. The sample comprised peripheral blood. The TCR sequence derives from a human donor in a cohort sampled during active COVID-19. The chain is made from TRBV5-1 and TRBJ2-3, and 10 junction bases match TRBD1. The CDR3 loop reads CASSWRGQGTDTQYF. The DNA sequence is TGCGCCAGCAGCTGGCGGGGACAGGGGACAGATACGCAGTATTTT. Supplemented by the reference TRBV5-1 and TRBJ2-3 proteins around the CDR3, the complete variable domain is KAGVTQTPRYLIKTRGQQVTLSCSPISGHRSVSWYQQTPGQGLQFLFEYFSETQRNKGNFPGRFSGRQFSNSRSEMNVSTLELGDSALYLCASSWRGQGTDTQYFGPGTRLTVL.